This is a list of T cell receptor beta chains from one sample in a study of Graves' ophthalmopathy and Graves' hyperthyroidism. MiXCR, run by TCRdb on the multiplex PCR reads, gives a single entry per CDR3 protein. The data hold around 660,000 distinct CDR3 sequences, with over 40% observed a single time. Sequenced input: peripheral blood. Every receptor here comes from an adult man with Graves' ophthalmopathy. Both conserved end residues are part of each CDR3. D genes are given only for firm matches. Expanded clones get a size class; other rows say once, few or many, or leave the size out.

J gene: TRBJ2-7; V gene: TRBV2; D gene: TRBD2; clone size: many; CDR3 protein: CASIAGGTEQYF; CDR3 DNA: TGTGCCAGCATCGCGGGAGGCACCGAGCAGTACTTC
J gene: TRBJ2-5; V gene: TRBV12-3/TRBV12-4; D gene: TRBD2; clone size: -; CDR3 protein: CASSLGGTKTQYF; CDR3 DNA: TGTGCCAGCAGTTTGGGAGGGACGAAGACCCAGTACTTC
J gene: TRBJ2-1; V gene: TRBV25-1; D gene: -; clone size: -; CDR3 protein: CASSVSEYNEQFF; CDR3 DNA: TGTGCCAGCAGTGTGTCCGAGTACAATGAGCAGTTCTTC
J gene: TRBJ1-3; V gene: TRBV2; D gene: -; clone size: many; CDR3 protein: CASSEDRPSGNTIYF; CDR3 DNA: TGTGCCAGCAGTGAAGACAGGCCCTCTGGAAACACCATATATTTT
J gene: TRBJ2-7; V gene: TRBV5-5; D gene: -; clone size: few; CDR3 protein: CASSRQVAYEQYF; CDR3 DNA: TGTGCCAGCAGCCGCCAGGTGGCCTACGAGCAGTACTTC
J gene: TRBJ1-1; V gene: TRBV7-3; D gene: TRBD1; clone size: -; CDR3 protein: CASSVNRGLEAFF; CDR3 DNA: TGTGCCAGCAGCGTTAACAGGGGGCTTGAAGCTTTCTTT
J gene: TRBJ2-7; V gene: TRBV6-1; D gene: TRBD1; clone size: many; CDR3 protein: CASRGQGDYEQYF; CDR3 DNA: TGTGCCAGCAGAGGACAGGGTGACTACGAGCAGTACTTC
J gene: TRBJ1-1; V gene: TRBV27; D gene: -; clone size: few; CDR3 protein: CASSPLTSGTREAFF; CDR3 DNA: TGTGCCAGCAGTCCTCTAACCTCCGGGACACGGGAAGCTTTCTTT
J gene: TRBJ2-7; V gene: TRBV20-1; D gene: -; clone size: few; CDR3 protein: CSARGGRVDYEQYF; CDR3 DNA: TGCAGTGCTAGAGGCGGCAGGGTCGACTACGAGCAGTACTTC
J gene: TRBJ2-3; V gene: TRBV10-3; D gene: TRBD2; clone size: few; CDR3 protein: CAISGPGLAGGTDTQYF; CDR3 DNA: TGTGCCATCAGTGGGCCGGGACTAGCGGGAGGCACAGATACGCAGTATTTT
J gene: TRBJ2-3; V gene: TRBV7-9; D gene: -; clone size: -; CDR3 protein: CASSLARSGDTQYF; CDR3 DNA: TGTGCCAGCAGCTTAGCGCGTTCGGGGGATACGCAGTATTTT
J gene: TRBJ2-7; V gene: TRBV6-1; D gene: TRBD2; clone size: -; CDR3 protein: CASSQLAGDHEQYF; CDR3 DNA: TGTGCCAGCAGTCAACTAGCGGGAGACCACGAGCAGTACTTC
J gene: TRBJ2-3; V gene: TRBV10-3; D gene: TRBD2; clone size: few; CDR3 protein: CAISGTSGDTQYF; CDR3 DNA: TGTGCCATCAGTGGGACTAGCGGGGATACGCAGTATTTT
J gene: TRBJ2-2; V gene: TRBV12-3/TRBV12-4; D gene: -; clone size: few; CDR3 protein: CASSLGQGSTGELFF; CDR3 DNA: TGTGCCAGCAGTTTAGGGCAGGGTTCCACCGGGGAGCTGTTTTTT
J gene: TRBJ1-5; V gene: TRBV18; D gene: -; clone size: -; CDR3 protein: CASSPGVGHRLPQHF; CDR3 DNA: TGTGCCAGCTCACCAGGAGTTGGACATAGACTTCCCCAGCATTTT
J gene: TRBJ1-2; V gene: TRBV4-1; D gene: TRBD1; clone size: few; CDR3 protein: CASSQAGQGGYGYTF; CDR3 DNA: TGCGCCAGCAGCCAAGCCGGACAGGGTGGGTATGGCTACACCTTC
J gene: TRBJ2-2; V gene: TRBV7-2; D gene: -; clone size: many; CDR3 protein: CASSLGPGDTGELFF; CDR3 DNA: TGTGCCAGCAGCTTAGGGCCAGGGGACACCGGGGAGCTGTTTTTT
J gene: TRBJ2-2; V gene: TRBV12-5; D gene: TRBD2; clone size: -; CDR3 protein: CASASRDSGGITGELFF; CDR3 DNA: TGTGCTAGTGCCAGCAGGGATAGCGGGGGGATTACCGGGGAGCTGTTTTTT
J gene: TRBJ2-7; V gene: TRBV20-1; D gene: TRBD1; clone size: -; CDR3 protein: CSARFGQGHSYEQYF; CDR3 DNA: TGCAGTGCTAGATTCGGACAGGGGCATTCCTACGAGCAGTACTTC
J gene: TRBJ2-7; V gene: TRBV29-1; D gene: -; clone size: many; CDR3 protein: CSVPGRGIYEQYF; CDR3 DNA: TGCAGCGTTCCCGGCCGGGGTATTTACGAGCAGTACTTC
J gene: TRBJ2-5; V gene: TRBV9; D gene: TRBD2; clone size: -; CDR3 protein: CASSAGTSGRQETQYF; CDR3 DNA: TGTGCCAGCAGCGCCGGGACTAGCGGGAGGCAAGAGACCCAGTACTTC
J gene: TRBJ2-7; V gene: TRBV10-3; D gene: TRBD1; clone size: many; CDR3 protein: CATRSWSGQGSYEQYF; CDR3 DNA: TGTGCCACCAGGAGTTGGTCAGGACAGGGCTCCTACGAGCAGTACTTC
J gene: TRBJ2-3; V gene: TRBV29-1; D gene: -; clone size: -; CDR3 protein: CSVLRVSADTQYF; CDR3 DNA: TGCAGCGTACTTAGGGTGTCTGCAGATACGCAGTATTTT
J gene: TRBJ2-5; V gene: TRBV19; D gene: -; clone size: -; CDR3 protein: CASSRDGNQPQYF; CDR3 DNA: TGTGCCAGTAGCAGGGACGGAAATCAGCCCCAGTACTTC
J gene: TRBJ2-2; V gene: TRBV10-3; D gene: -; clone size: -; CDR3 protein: CASRDTLVGELFF; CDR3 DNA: TGTGCCAGCAGAGATACCTTAGTCGGGGAGCTGTTTTTT
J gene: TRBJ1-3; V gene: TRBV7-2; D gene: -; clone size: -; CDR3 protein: CASSPQSGRASGNTIYF; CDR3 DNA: TGTGCCAGCAGCCCTCAATCCGGCAGGGCCTCTGGAAACACCATATATTTT
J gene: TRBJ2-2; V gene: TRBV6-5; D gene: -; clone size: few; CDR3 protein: CASSYRTGTTNTGELFF; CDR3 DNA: TGTGCCAGCAGTTACCGGACCGGGACAACGAACACCGGGGAGCTGTTTTTT
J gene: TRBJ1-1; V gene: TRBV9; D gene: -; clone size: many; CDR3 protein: CASSVDQGGNTEAFF; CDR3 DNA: TGTGCCAGCAGCGTAGATCAGGGAGGTAACACTGAAGCTTTCTTT
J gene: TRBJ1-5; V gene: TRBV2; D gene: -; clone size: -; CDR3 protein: CASSEEGGTSGF; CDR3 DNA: TGTGCCAGCAGTGAAGAAGGAGGGACTAGCGGTTTT
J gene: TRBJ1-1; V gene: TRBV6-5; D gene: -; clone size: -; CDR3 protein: CASSRDLLSYTEAFF; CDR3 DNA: TGTGCCAGCAGTCGGGACCTTCTAAGCTACACTGAAGCTTTCTTT